Shown below are 12 T cell receptor beta chains from a single sample sequenced in a study of blood T cell repertoires in COVID-19. Sequenced by immunoSEQ multiplex PCR; TCRdb stores in-frame clones only, minus some. Among a few hundred thousand clones, about 90% were seen once, and the ten largest hold around 4.5%. Sequenced sample: PBMCs or T cells enriched from blood (not recorded which). The receptor set was obtained from a woman aged 18-29 years with acute COVID-19.

The chain links TRBV4-2 to TRBJ2-3, with 10 bases that match TRBD2. The germline gives CDR1 LGHNA, CDR2 YNFKEQ. This CDR3 has 16 residues. Trimming at V came to 0 bases and at J to 5 bases, leaving 5 bases not matched to a gene. The CDR3 DNA reads TGTGCCAGCAGCCAAGAGATAAGCGGGGGGGGAGATACGCAGTATTTT. It encodes CASSQEISGGGDTQYF.

This clone was observed once. The CDR3 nucleotides are TGTGCCAGCAGCACAGACAGGTCCTACAATGAGCAGTTCTTC. It codes for CASSTDRSYNEQFF. The rearrangement uses TRBV7-9 and TRBJ2-1, with D possibly being TRBD1 (6 bases). V lost 5 bases to trimming and J lost 1 base, with 9 bases between them. Germline CDR1 is SEHNR and CDR2 is FQNEAQ (reference sequence). CDR3 length: 14 residues.

The gene calls are TRBV9 and TRBJ2-5; 12 bases match TRBD2. The CDR3 loop spans 19 amino acids. CDR1 SGDLS and CDR2 YYNGEE come from the germline V gene. V was clipped by 3 bases and J by 4 bases; unmatched bases: 16. The CDR3 protein is CASSANPRLAGGPVETQYF. In nucleotides, the CDR3 is TGTGCCAGCAGCGCTAACCCCCGGCTAGCGGGAGGGCCTGTAGAGACCCAGTACTTC.

This chain uses TRBV28 with TRBJ1-6, with a weak D call TRBD1 (5 bases). The length of the CDR3 is 13 residues. Germline V gene sequence: CDR1 MDHEN, CDR2 SYDVKM. The CDR3 loop is CATTAPINSPLHF. The DNA for the CDR3 is TGTGCTACGACAGCACCGATCAATTCACCCCTCCACTTT.

This clone appeared a few times. V and J are TRBV7-3 and TRBJ1-1; D not resolved. The germline CDR1 and CDR2 sequences are SGHTA and FQGTGA. Deletions cut 6 bases from V and 0 bases from J, with 8 bases between. CDR3 length: 13 residues. CDR3 residues: CASSYSMNTEAFF. CDR3 DNA sequence: TGTGCCAGCAGTTACAGCATGAACACTGAAGCTTTCTTT.

This clone was recorded a few times. The chain carries TRBV27 and TRBJ2-1; 8 nucleotides line up with TRBD1. The V segment lost 5 bases and the J segment 8 bases; nucleotides outside the gene matches: 8. The CDR3 contains 14 residues. CDR1 is MNHEY, CDR2 SMNVEV, per germline (reference sequence). This CDR3 reads CASSPQGAVYEQFF. Written as DNA, the CDR3 is TGTGCCAGCAGTCCCCAGGGGGCAGTCTATGAGCAGTTCTTC.

This chain links TRBV7-9 with TRBJ1-4; TRBD1 might be the D (6 bases). Germline V gene data show CDR1 as SEHNR and CDR2 as FQNEAQ (reference sequence). Trimming took off 1 base at V and 5 bases at J, with 8 bases between the two ends. The CDR3 has 14 residues. Here the CDR3 reads CASSLGQVNEKLFF. The CDR3, as DNA: TGTGCCAGCAGCTTAGGACAGGTCAATGAAAAACTGTTTTTT.

The chain combines TRBV3-1 (or the pseudogene TRBV3-2) with TRBJ2-7; D is unresolved. The germline V gene encodes CDR1 LGHDT and CDR2 YNNKEL (reference sequence). V lost 0 bases, J lost 7 bases, and 7 bases lay in between. The CDR3 totals 12 residues. The CDR3 region has the DNA TGTGCCAGCAGCCAAGACCCGCGGGAGCAGTACTTC. This codes for CASSQDPREQYF.

The CDR3 region is CASSFLTGSGEQYF. CDR3 nucleotides: TGTGCCAGCAGCTTCCTTACAGGGTCCGGCGAGCAGTACTTC. V and J are TRBV7-9 and TRBJ2-7; maybe TRBD1 (6 bases). CDR1 SEHNR and CDR2 FQNEAQ come from the germline V gene (reference sequence). With 3 bases removed from V and 6 bases from J, the gap between germline ends came to 15 bases. The CDR3 loop spans 14 amino acids.

This clone was picked up a small number of times. This chain uses TRBV18 with TRBJ1-2; 7 bases map to TRBD1. The germline V gene encodes CDR1 KGHSH and CDR2 LQKENI. The CDR3 totals 17 residues. Losses at the gene ends were 3 bases for V and 0 bases for J; bases not matched to a gene: 10. As DNA, the CDR3 is TGTGCCAGCTCACCGAATGGTAGGGGGCTCGCTAACTATGGCTACACCTTC. This gives the protein CASSPNGRGLANYGYTF. Complete variable domain (other parts from reference TRBV18 and TRBJ1-2): NAGVMQNPRHLVRRRGQEARLRCSPMKGHSHVYWYRQLPEEGLKFMVYLQKENIIDESGMPKERFSAEFPKEGPSILRIQQVVRGDSAAYFCASSPNGRGLANYGYTFGSGTRLTVV.

This clone was observed a few times. The chain links TRBV27 to TRBJ1-5; no definite D call. Trimming removed 6 bases from V and 4 bases from J, with 13 bases in between. The germline gives CDR1 MNHEY, CDR2 SMNVEV (reference sequence). This CDR3 region has 14 residues. The CDR3 DNA follows: TGTGCCAGCAGGGGCGCCGGGGTGAATCAGCCCCAGCATTTT. This encodes CASRGAGVNQPQHF.

The chain is built from TRBV7-9 and TRBJ1-1; D unclear. Trimming removed 3 bases at V and 0 bases at J, with 8 bases between. The CDR3 runs to 14 residues. Germline V lookup: CDR1 SEHNR, CDR2 FQNEAQ (reference sequence). CDR3 coding DNA: TGTGCCAGCAGCTTCCCCAGGATGAACACTGAAGCTTTCTTT. Translation: CASSFPRMNTEAFF.